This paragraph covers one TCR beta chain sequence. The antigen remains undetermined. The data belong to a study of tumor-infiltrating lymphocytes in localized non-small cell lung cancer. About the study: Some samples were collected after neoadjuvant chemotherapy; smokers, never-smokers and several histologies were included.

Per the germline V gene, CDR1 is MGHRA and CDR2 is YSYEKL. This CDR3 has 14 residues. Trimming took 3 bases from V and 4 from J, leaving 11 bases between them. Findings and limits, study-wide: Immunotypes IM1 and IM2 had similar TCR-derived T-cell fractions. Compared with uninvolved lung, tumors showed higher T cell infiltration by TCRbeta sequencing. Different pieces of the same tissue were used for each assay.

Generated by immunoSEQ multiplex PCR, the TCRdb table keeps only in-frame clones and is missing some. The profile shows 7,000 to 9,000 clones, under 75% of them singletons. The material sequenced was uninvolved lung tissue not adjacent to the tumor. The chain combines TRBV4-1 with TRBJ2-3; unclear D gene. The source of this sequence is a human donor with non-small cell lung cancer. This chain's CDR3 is CASSHHGRADTQYF. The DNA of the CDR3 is TGCGCCAGCAGCCACCACGGACGGGCAGATACGCAGTATTTT.